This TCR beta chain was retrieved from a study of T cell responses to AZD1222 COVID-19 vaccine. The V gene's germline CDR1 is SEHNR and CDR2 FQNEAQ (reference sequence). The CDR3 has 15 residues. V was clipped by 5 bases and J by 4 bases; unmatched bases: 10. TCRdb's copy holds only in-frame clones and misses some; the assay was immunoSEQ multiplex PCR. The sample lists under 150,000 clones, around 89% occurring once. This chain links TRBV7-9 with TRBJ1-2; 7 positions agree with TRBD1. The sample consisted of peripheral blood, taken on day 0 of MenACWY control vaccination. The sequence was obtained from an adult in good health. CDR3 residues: CASSPGTAGPYGYTF. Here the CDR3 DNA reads TGTGCCAGCAGCCCCGGGACAGCTGGTCCCTATGGCTACACCTTC.